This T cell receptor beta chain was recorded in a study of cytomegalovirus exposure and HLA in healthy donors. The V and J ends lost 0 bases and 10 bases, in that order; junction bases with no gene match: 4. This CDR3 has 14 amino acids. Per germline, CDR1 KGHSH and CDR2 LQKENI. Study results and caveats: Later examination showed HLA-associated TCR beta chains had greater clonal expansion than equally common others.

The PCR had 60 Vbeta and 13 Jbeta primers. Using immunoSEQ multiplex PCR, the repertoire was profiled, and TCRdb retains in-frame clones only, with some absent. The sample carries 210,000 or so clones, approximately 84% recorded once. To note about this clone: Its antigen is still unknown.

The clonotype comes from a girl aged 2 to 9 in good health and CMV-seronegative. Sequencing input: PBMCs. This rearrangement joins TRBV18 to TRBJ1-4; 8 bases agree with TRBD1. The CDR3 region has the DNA TGTGCCAGCTCACCACCGGGGGACAGGAGAAAACTGTTTTTT. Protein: CASSPPGDRRKLFF. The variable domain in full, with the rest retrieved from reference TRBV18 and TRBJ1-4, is NAGVMQNPRHLVRRRGQEARLRCSPMKGHSHVYWYRQLPEEGLKFMVYLQKENIIDESGMPKERFSAEFPKEGPSILRIQQVVRGDSAAYFCASSPPGDRRKLFFGSGTQLSVL.